The rows below give T cell receptor beta chains drawn from one sample of a study of human T cells and chemical hapten exposure. TCRdb re-called the 5' RACE reads through MiXCR, storing one row per CDR3 protein. Of 130,000 or so distinct CDR3 sequences listed, 3.5% to 5% are singletons. Receptor source: a female donor in good health. Both conserved end residues are part of each CDR3. Each record gives: J gene, CDR3 length, V gene, D gene, clone size, CDR3 protein, CDR3 DNA. D genes are given only for firm matches. Size tells how often a clone was seen (once, few, many) or the class of an expanded clone, and some rows leave it out.

TRBJ1-2,11,TRBV12-3/TRBV12-4,-,few,CASKQDYGYTF,TGTGCCAGCAAACAGGACTATGGCTACACCTTC
TRBJ2-2,17,TRBV28,-,-,CASSLPDTGSRTGELFF,TGTGCCAGCAGTCTTCCAGACACGGGCTCGCGAACCGGGGAGCTGTTTTTT
TRBJ1-2,16,TRBV11-2,-,many,CASSLLGIAGIYGYTF,TGTGCCAGCAGCTTATTAGGTATCGCAGGCATCTATGGCTACACCTTC
TRBJ2-1,16,TRBV7-6,TRBD2,-,CASSQLAATMYNEQFF,TGTGCCAGCAGCCAACTAGCGGCGACTATGTACAATGAGCAGTTCTTC
TRBJ1-5,15,TRBV6-5,TRBD1,many,CASSRTGGSNQPQHF,TGTGCCAGCAGCAGGACAGGGGGTAGCAATCAGCCCCAGCATTTT
TRBJ2-3,12,TRBV7-7,-,-,CASSRDKDTQYF,TGTGCTAGCAGCAGGGACAAGGATACGCAGTATTTT
TRBJ1-1,13,TRBV6-5,-,many,CASSSPLNTEAFF,TGTGCCAGCAGTTCCCCCTTGAATACTGAAGCTTTCTTT
TRBJ1-2,14,TRBV10-3,-,many,CAISESISGQGYTF,TGTGCCATCAGTGAGTCGATTTCGGGGCAAGGCTACACCTTC
TRBJ1-2,15,TRBV7-9,-,many,CASSPGQIKVFGYTF,TGTGCCAGCAGCCCCGGACAGATTAAAGTGTTTGGCTACACCTTC
TRBJ1-4,15,TRBV12-3/TRBV12-4,TRBD1,many,CASSTLTGGNEKLFF,TGTGCCAGCAGTACACTGACAGGGGGTAATGAAAAACTGTTTTTT
TRBJ2-7,15,TRBV28,TRBD1,-,CASKKETGLAYEQYF,TGTGCCAGCAAAAAGGAGACAGGGCTGGCCTACGAGCAGTACTTC
TRBJ1-4,11,TRBV12-3/TRBV12-4,-,many,CASSREGQLFF,TGTGCCAGCAGTCGTGAAGGACAACTGTTTTTT
TRBJ2-2,14,TRBV6-1,-,many,CASSGAGDTGELFF,TGTGCCAGCAGTGGAGCAGGGGACACCGGGGAGCTGTTTTTT
TRBJ1-2,16,TRBV4-3,-,few,CASSRNYAGGLGGYTF,TGCGCCAGCAGCCGCAACTATGCGGGGGGGCTCGGTGGCTACACCTTC
TRBJ1-3,16,TRBV21-1,-,many,CASSKALTSSGNTIYF,TGTGCCAGCAGCAAAGCCTTAACAAGCTCTGGAAACACCATATATTTT
TRBJ2-6,13,TRBV28,-,many,CASFRPGANVLTF,TGTGCCAGCTTCCGACCTGGGGCCAACGTCCTGACTTTC
TRBJ1-5,14,TRBV7-8,TRBD1,many,CASSRGTGDQPQHF,TGTGCCAGCAGCAGGGGGACAGGGGATCAGCCCCAGCATTTT
TRBJ2-7,15,TRBV3-1,-,many,CASSQGWGPSYEQYF,TGTGCCAGCAGCCAAGGATGGGGGCCCTCCTACGAGCAGTACTTC
TRBJ2-7,14,TRBV18,-,many,CASSPTGTSYEQYF,TGTGCCAGCTCACCAACAGGTACCTCCTACGAGCAGTACTTC
TRBJ1-2,13,TRBV18,-,many,CASSPDGSYGYTF,TGTGCCAGCTCCCCAGACGGATCCTATGGCTACACCTTC
TRBJ2-1,13,TRBV20-1,-,many,CSARDTTYNEQFF,TGCAGTGCTAGAGATACCACCTACAATGAGCAGTTCTTC
TRBJ2-7,15,TRBV7-3,-,few,CASSYGPPSSYEQYF,TGTGCCAGCAGCTATGGACCCCCTTCCTCCTACGAGCAGTACTTC
TRBJ1-1,17,TRBV12-5,-,many,CASGLDMMFRLNTEAFF,TGTGCTAGTGGTTTGGACATGATGTTTCGGTTGAACACTGAAGCTTTCTTT
TRBJ2-2,16,TRBV11-3,-,many,CASSFDTTSFTGELFF,TGTGCCAGCAGCTTCGATACCACTAGTTTCACCGGGGAGCTGTTTTTT
TRBJ1-1,14,TRBV20-1,-,many,CSVSVEAMNTEAFF,TGCAGTGTGTCTGTGGAAGCTATGAACACTGAAGCTTTCTTT
TRBJ2-5,13,TRBV20-1,TRBD2,many,CSAFRTSGETQYF,TGCAGTGCTTTTCGGACTAGCGGAGAGACCCAGTACTTC
TRBJ1-6,14,TRBV18,-,few,CASSLQNYNSPLHF,TGTGCCAGCTCACTTCAGAATTATAATTCACCCCTCCACTTT
TRBJ2-5,14,TRBV28,-,many,CASSFGGSQETQYF,TGTGCCAGCAGTTTTGGGGGTTCCCAAGAGACCCAGTACTTC
TRBJ2-1,16,TRBV18,TRBD1,many,CASSPVLGQGGNEQFF,TGTGCCAGCTCACCGGTTTTGGGACAGGGGGGCAATGAGCAGTTCTTC
TRBJ2-5,13,TRBV5-1,-,many,CASSGDSQETQYF,TGCGCCAGCAGCGGAGACAGTCAAGAGACCCAGTACTTC
TRBJ2-2,13,TRBV7-9,-,many,CASRDSETGELFF,TGTGCCAGCAGGGACAGTGAGACCGGGGAGCTGTTTTTT
TRBJ2-1,14,TRBV12-3/TRBV12-4,-,-,CASRRLDRYNEQFF,TGTGCCAGCAGGCGCCTCGACAGATACAATGAGCAGTTCTTC
TRBJ1-1,14,TRBV20-1,-,many,CSARTTRRDTEAFF,TGCAGTGCTCGTACAACCCGGCGCGACACTGAAGCTTTCTTT
TRBJ2-3,17,TRBV7-2,TRBD2,many,CASSLGAGGGPTDTQYF,TGTGCCAGCAGCTTGGGAGCGGGGGGAGGCCCCACAGATACGCAGTATTTT
TRBJ1-1,14,TRBV5-1,TRBD1,many,CASSPTGTGTEAFF,TGCGCCAGCAGCCCGACAGGGACGGGGACTGAAGCTTTCTTT
TRBJ1-6,13,TRBV25-1,-,many,CASSGWGDSPLHF,TGTGCCAGCAGTGGATGGGGAGATTCACCCCTCCACTTT
TRBJ2-1,16,TRBV18,-,many,CASSPSGLTDSNEQFF,TGTGCCAGCTCACCAAGCGGACTTACGGACTCCAATGAGCAGTTCTTC
TRBJ1-4,14,TRBV4-1,-,many,CASSQGRASEKLFF,TGCGCCAGCAGCCAAGGCAGGGCGAGTGAAAAACTGTTTTTT
TRBJ2-3,12,TRBV5-1,-,many,CASREPTDTQYF,TGCGCCAGCAGAGAGCCGACAGATACGCAGTATTTT
TRBJ1-2,16,TRBV4-3,TRBD1,many,CASSQTNRDSNYGYTF,TGCGCCAGCAGCCAAACCAATAGGGACAGTAACTATGGCTACACCTTC
TRBJ1-2,19,TRBV5-5,-,-,CASSLFERGRTKANYGYTF,TGTGCCAGCAGCTTGTTTGAGCGGGGCAGAACCAAAGCTAACTATGGCTACACCTTC
TRBJ1-1,13,TRBV6-1,TRBD1,-,CASSDRGRTEAFF,TGTGCCAGCAGTGACAGGGGGCGGACTGAAGCTTTCTTT
TRBJ2-2,16,TRBV18,-,many,CASSPRNGRNTGELFF,TGTGCCAGCTCACCAAGGAATGGGAGGAACACCGGGGAGCTGTTTTTT
TRBJ2-7,16,TRBV29-1,-,many,CSVRNGPAAWGHEQYF,TGCAGCGTCCGGAACGGCCCCGCAGCCTGGGGCCACGAGCAGTACTTC
TRBJ1-1,15,TRBV10-2,TRBD1,many,CASRRRGQMNTEAFF,TGCGCCAGCAGGAGACGGGGACAGATGAACACTGAAGCTTTCTTT
TRBJ2-1,11,TRBV6-5,-,many,CASRGAGPQFF,TGTGCCAGCAGGGGGGCGGGCCCACAGTTCTTC
TRBJ1-3,20,TRBV4-3,-,many,CASSQDFGQGSLSSGNTIYF,TGCGCCAGCAGCCAAGACTTTGGGCAGGGCTCTCTGAGCTCTGGAAACACCATATATTTT
TRBJ2-1,15,TRBV11-1,-,many,CASSLLISSGAEQFF,TGTGCCAGCAGCTTGCTTATATCCTCAGGGGCTGAGCAGTTCTTC
TRBJ2-7,14,TRBV6-2/TRBV6-3,-,many,CASSPQIDSYEQYF,TGTGCCAGCAGTCCCCAAATCGATAGCTACGAGCAGTACTTC
TRBJ1-5,17,TRBV3-1,TRBD1,many,CASSQEGYRGPNQPQHF,TGTGCCAGCAGCCAAGAAGGGTACAGGGGCCCTAATCAGCCCCAGCATTTT
TRBJ1-3,17,TRBV9,-,many,CASSVSPWQGMRNTIYF,TGTGCCAGCAGCGTAAGTCCCTGGCAGGGAATGAGAAACACCATATATTTT
TRBJ2-5,15,TRBV7-7,TRBD1,-,CASSWGQGFQETQYF,TGTGCCAGCAGCTGGGGACAGGGGTTTCAAGAGACCCAGTACTTC
TRBJ2-1,18,TRBV20-1,TRBD2,many,CSARDWTSGGLQYNEQFF,TGCAGTGCTAGAGATTGGACTAGCGGGGGCCTACAATACAATGAGCAGTTCTTC
TRBJ2-3,13,TRBV5-1,-,few,CASSEGDMHTQYF,TGCGCCAGCAGCGAGGGGGACATGCATACGCAGTATTTT
TRBJ1-1,17,TRBV5-1,TRBD1,-,CASSSVITGGAGTEAFF,TGCGCCAGCAGCTCCGTGATTACAGGGGGCGCGGGGACTGAAGCTTTCTTT
TRBJ2-5,11,TRBV29-1,-,-,CSAETGETQYF,TGCAGCGCCGAGACCGGAGAGACCCAGTACTTC
TRBJ2-7,14,TRBV2,TRBD1,-,CASTIGQGVGEQYF,TGTGCCAGCACTATAGGACAGGGGGTTGGCGAGCAGTACTTC
TRBJ1-4,15,TRBV6-1,-,few,CASRQAPTTNEKLFF,TGTGCCAGCCGACAGGCCCCTACAACTAATGAAAAACTGTTTTTT